Detailed here is one T cell receptor (beta chain). Its target is not known. The data were taken from a study of cytomegalovirus exposure and HLA in healthy donors. General study findings and limits: Later, an analysis found that common viral pathogens appeared to be linked with several of the most significant clusters. It has been reported that TCR beta sequences accurately predicted the HLA-A and HLA-B alleles of most subjects. About 180 TCR beta chains were listed as cytomegalovirus-associated.

V was shortened by 6 bases and J by 9 bases, with 12 bases between the two germline ends. The CDR3 runs 13 residues. Germline V gene data show CDR1 as SEHNR and CDR2 as FQNEAQ (reference sequence). Amplification used 60 Vbeta primers and 13 Jbeta primers. Assay: immunoSEQ multiplex PCR; the TCRdb copy retains only in-frame clones and omits some. The sample holds around 150,000 clones; around 80% are singletons and the top ten take around 4%. Healthy donors of bone marrow made up the group. The receptor was derived from a man aged 35 to 55 in good health and CMV-seronegative. Sequenced input: PBMCs. The chain is built from TRBV7-9 and TRBJ1-6, with D possibly matching TRBD1 (5 bases). This CDR3 reads CASSTGVPSPLHF. Here the CDR3 DNA reads TGTGCCAGCAGTACAGGAGTACCTTCACCCCTCCACTTT.